The present T cell receptor (beta chain) was sequenced within a study of blood T cells in healthy people across ages. This clonotype appeared once. Antigen: not known. Study-wide results and limits: Fewer expanded clones and more diversity marked long-lived versus aged donors. Conclusively comparing naive with antigen-experienced cells was impossible with unsorted PBMCs.

The sample, around 9.9 milliliters of peripheral blood, was drawn from each donor. Through a sample-barcoded 5' primer and a J-beta primer mix, a second PCR was run for roughly 6 to 12 cycles. Every molecule of cDNA carried a tag from a template-switch adaptor with 12 random nucleotides. Each CDR3 protein gets one entry after TCRdb re-called the 5' RACE reads with MiXCR. This sample has 1.8 million or so distinct CDR3 sequences, with about 39% found just once. This receptor was obtained from a human donor in good health. The sequencing sample was made of blood.

The CDR3 region has the DNA TGTGCCAGCAGCCGGGACCGAGGACACACAGGTTACACAGATACGCAGTATTTT. It encodes CASSRDRGHTGYTDTQYF. The chain is built from TRBV12-3 or TRBV12-4 and TRBJ2-3, with D possibly being TRBD1 or TRBD2 (5 bases each). Trimming removed 6 bases at V and 2 bases at J, with 24 bases between. This CDR3 has 18 amino acids.